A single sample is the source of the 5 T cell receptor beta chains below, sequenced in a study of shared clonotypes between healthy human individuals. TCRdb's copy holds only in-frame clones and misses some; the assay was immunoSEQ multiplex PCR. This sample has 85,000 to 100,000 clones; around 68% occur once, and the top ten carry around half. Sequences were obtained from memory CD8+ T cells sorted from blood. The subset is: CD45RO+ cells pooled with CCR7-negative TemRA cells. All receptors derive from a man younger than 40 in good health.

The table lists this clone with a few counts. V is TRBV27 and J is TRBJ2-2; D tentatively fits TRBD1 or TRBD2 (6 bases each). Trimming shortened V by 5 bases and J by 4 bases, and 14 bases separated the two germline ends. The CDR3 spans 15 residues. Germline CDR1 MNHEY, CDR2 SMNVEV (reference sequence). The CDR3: CASSLGGTITGELFF. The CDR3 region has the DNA TGTGCCAGCAGTCTTGGCGGGACAATCACCGGGGAGCTGTTTTTT.

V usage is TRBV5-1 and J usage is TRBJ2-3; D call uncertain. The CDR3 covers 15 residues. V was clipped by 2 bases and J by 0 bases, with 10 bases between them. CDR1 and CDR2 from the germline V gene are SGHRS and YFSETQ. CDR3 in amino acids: CASSLSTPSTDTQYF. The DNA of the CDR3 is TGCGCCAGCAGCTTAAGCACCCCTAGCACAGATACGCAGTATTTT.

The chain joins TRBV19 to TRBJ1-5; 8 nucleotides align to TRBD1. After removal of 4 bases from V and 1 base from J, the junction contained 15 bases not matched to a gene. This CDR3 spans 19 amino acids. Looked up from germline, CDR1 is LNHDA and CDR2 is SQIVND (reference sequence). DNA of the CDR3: TGTGCCAGTAGTAGAATGACAGGGGAGAGGGTCTGGAGCAATCAGCCCCAGCATTTT. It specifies CASSRMTGERVWSNQPQHF.

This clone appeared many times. In nucleotides, the CDR3 is TGTGCCAGTAGTATAGAACCCGGGGCCTACGAGCAGTACTTC. Translated, it gives CASSIEPGAYEQYF. V gene TRBV19 combines with J gene TRBJ2-7, with a tentative D call TRBD2 (5 bases). The ends were cut back, 0 bases at V and 2 bases at J, with 8 bases in the middle. The CDR3 runs to 14 residues. CDR1 and CDR2 (germline): LNHDA, SQIVND (reference sequence).

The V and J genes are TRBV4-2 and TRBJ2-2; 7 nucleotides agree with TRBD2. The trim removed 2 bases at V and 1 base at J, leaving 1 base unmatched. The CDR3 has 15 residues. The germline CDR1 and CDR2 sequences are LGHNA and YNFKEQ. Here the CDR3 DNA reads TGTGCCAGCAGCCAATCTAGCGGGAACACCGGGGAGCTGTTTTTT. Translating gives CASSQSSGNTGELFF.